Below, one T cell receptor (beta chain) is given with its context. The antigen this receptor binds is unknown. There are no base qualities to consult, and no much larger clone falls within one base. The data are from a study of cytomegalovirus exposure and HLA in healthy donors (dated by TCRdb to about 2017). With regard to the full study: The roughly 700 repertoires of the first cohort and the 110 or so validation repertoires were produced on the same platform, according to a later analysis. The study aimed to test whether signatures of past pathogen exposure could be identified by cataloging public T cell receptors. In addition to the first cohort of roughly 700 subjects, a separate validation cohort of approximately 130 different subjects was used. To predict cytomegalovirus infection status, the study brought together high-throughput TCR immunosequencing, statistical association of individual TCRs with disease status, and machine learning. Study-level results and caveats: The classifier was reported to diagnose cytomegalovirus status with high specificity and sensitivity in both the original and validation cohorts. Most TCR sequences were seen in very few donors, while some public TCRs were found in many individuals. The validation cohort had no HLA typing available for a later analysis, so co-occurrence within that cohort was assessed over all 130 or so repertoires. Of the cluster scores, around 95% were above 0 in a later analysis, which found that TCRs clustered in the first cohort also tended to co-occur in the 110 or so validation repertoires. The authors suggested that the approach could potentially be extended to other disease states and immunological phenotypes. In vitro tests confirmed that a few of the cytomegalovirus-associated TCR beta chains recognize cytomegalovirus antigens. The study gave a list of 150 to 200 TCR beta chains associated with cytomegalovirus.

Donors formed part of the validation cohort, which comprised approximately 130 subjects and was distinct from the first cohort of under 850 subjects. The method behind the library was the immunoSEQ multiplex PCR assay. The authors' analysis ran thus. To diagnose cytomegalovirus status from the catalog of TCR beta chain sequences, a statistical classification framework was built. Here the immuneACCESS table is served through TCRdb, limited to in-frame sequences with V and J called. Missing clones are a known gap in these copies; in checked studies unresolved V genes cover under half, and the rest lacks a known reason. That table is the source of V, J and clone size, and D and trimming were worked out from the DNA. This sample holds under 200,000 clones; 86% were observed only once. The ten largest make up approximately 5% of the sample. There are 13 amino acids in the CDR3, from cysteine to phenylalanine inclusive. This entry keeps only the CDR3 DNA: 39 bases, framed from base 1. V lost 5 bases and J lost 3 bases; the stretch between them is 11 bases long. The germline V gene (reference sequence) supplies CDR1 MNHNY and CDR2 SVGAGI.

The specimen sequenced was PBMCs. The chain was built from TRBV6-6 and TRBJ2-7; the D assignment is uncertain and may be TRBD1 or TRBD2, with 5 bases supporting each. This receptor was obtained from a woman aged 25 to 45 in good health and CMV-seronegative. The CDR3 loop reads CASSNLRGYEQYF. The DNA sequence follows: TGTGCCAGCAGTAACCTGAGGGGCTACGAGCAGTACTTC.